A selection of T cell receptor beta chains follows, all from one sample in a study of T-cell memory formation after mild COVID-19. TCRdb ran MiXCR on the 5' RACE reads and lists one entry per CDR3 protein. The sample holds a few hundred thousand distinct CDR3 sequences, approximately 16% seen once. Input material: PBMCs or a T cell subset sorted from them (not recorded which). The receptors stem from a man between 18 and 29 years old who had mild COVID-19 (a few samples of this study predate the infection). Cell type and time point are not known. Each CDR3 is given with its conserved first and last residue. The D gene is left open where the match is weak. The size field is filled for only some rows; it gives once, few, many or a size class.

D | J | size | V | CDR3 | DNA
TRBD2 | TRBJ2-1 | - | TRBV6-5 | CASSFTTSAGYNEQFF | TGTGCCAGCAGTTTTACGACTAGCGCGGGCTACAATGAGCAGTTCTTC
TRBD1 | TRBJ2-7 | - | TRBV7-2 | CASSGPGQGSYEQYF | TGTGCCAGCAGCGGACCGGGACAGGGATCTTACGAGCAGTACTTC
TRBD1 | TRBJ1-6 | - | TRBV6-2/TRBV6-3 | CASSHAYRGNSPLHF | TGTGCCAGCAGTCACGCGTACAGGGGAAATTCACCCCTCCACTTT
- | TRBJ1-2 | - | TRBV7-2 | CASGGLRGDGYTF | TGTGCCAGCGGCGGCTTAAGGGGGGATGGCTACACCTTC
- | TRBJ2-3 | many | TRBV2 | CASIQSGTDTQYF | TGTGCCAGCATCCAGAGCGGCACAGATACGCAGTATTTT
- | TRBJ1-6 | few | TRBV6-2/TRBV6-3 | CASSYSKQALRRRNSPLHF | TGTGCCAGCAGTTACTCGAAACAGGCTCTCCGCCGCAGAAATTCACCCCTCCACTTT
- | TRBJ2-5 | - | TRBV19 | CASNVGRLGETQYF | TGTGCCAGTAACGTCGGCAGGCTGGGGGAGACCCAGTACTTC
- | TRBJ1-1 | many | TRBV4-3 | CASSQAGNTEAFF | TGCGCCAGCAGCCAAGCCGGGAACACTGAAGCTTTCTTT
- | TRBJ1-2 | - | TRBV12-3/TRBV12-4 | CASSFTQYGYTF | TGTGCCAGCAGTTTTACGCAGTATGGCTACACCTTC
- | TRBJ1-1 | many | TRBV6-5 | CASSRGRNTEAFF | TGCGCCAGCAGCCGCGGCAGGAACACTGAAGCTTTCTTT
TRBD1 | TRBJ1-1 | few | TRBV7-6 | CASSFGQGNPEAFF | TGTGCCAGCAGCTTTGGACAGGGGAATCCTGAAGCTTTCTTT
- | TRBJ1-2 | few | TRBV7-2 | CASSSPGRGYTF | TGTGCCAGCAGCTCACCGGGGAGGGGCTACACCTTC
- | TRBJ2-7 | few | TRBV14 | CASSVRDKSYEQYF | TGTGCCAGCTCCGTCCGGGACAAGAGCTACGAGCAGTACTTC
- | TRBJ2-5 | - | TRBV9 | CASSVGLGGTGANQETQYF | TGTGCCAGCAGCGTAGGTTTAGGAGGGACCGGGGCCAACCAAGAGACCCAGTACTTC
- | TRBJ2-3 | few | TRBV7-2 | CASSRYGGAGDEQYF | TGTGCCAGCAGCCGTTATGGGGGGGCCGGGGATGAGCAGTATTTT
TRBD1 | TRBJ1-1 | - | TRBV7-9 | CASSQGGLSTEAFF | TGTGCCAGCTCCCAGGGGGGGCTGAGCACTGAAGCTTTCTTT
- | TRBJ2-3 | - | TRBV20-1 | CSAPPLVLHTDTQYF | TGCAGTGCCCCCCCTTTAGTGCTCCACACAGATACGCAGTATTTT
- | TRBJ1-1 | few | TRBV12-3/TRBV12-4 | CASSFSGALPEAFF | TGTGCCAGCAGTTTCTCGGGGGCATTGCCTGAAGCTTTCTTT
- | TRBJ2-5 | few | TRBV24-1 | CATSSAGAQETQYF | TGTGCCACCAGTTCAGCGGGTGCCCAAGAGACCCAGTACTTC
- | TRBJ1-1 | - | TRBV5-1 | CASSLGGAMNTEAFF | TGCGCCAGCAGCTTGGGGGGGGCGATGAACACTGAAGCTTTCTTT
- | TRBJ2-4 | - | TRBV20-1 | CSAREGLHRGGNIQYF | TGCAGTGCTAGAGAGGGGTTACACAGGGGAGGGAACATTCAGTACTTC
- | TRBJ2-2 | few | TRBV20-1 | CSARLAGAVTGELFF | TGCAGTGCTAGACTGGCGGGGGCTGTGACCGGGGAGCTGTTTTTT
TRBD1 | TRBJ1-5 | - | TRBV7-9 | CASSLGPRGGDSGNQPQHF | TGTGCCAGCAGCTTAGGTCCCAGGGGGGGAGATAGCGGCAATCAGCCCCAGCATTTT
- | TRBJ1-2 | few | TRBV6-5 | CASSYTGSYGYTF | TGTGCCAGCAGTTATACAGGGAGCTATGGCTACACCTTC
- | TRBJ2-5 | - | TRBV7-3 | CASSPDEGQETQYF | TGTGCCAGCAGCCCCGACGAGGGGCAAGAGACCCAGTACTTC